This entry describes one TCR beta chain. There were healthy Caucasian individuals from Russia, aged roughly 6 to 100, serving as donors. The record originates from a study of blood T cells in healthy people across ages. This CDR3 comprises 15 residues. From germline, CDR1 is SEHNR and CDR2 FQNEAQ (reference sequence). V was shortened by 0 bases and J by 5 bases, with 14 bases between the two germline ends. A second roughly 7 to 11 cycle PCR used barcoded and J-beta primers. Each cDNA was tagged by a template-switch adaptor containing 12 random nucleotides. TCRdb reprocessed the 5' RACE reads with MiXCR, giving one entry per CDR3 protein. The table shows about 940,000 distinct CDR3 sequences, with under 50% occurring only once.

The origin of this receptor is a man between 25 and 39 years old in good health. The chain couples TRBV7-9 to TRBJ2-7; D unclear. Material: blood. CDR3 in amino acids: CASSLAAGDPHEQYF. CDR3 nucleotides: TGTGCCAGCAGCTTAGCGGCAGGCGATCCCCACGAGCAGTACTTC.